These 17 T cell receptor beta chains were sequenced from one sample in a study of T cells expressing NK-cell markers. TCRdb reprocessed the 5' RACE reads, with one entry per CDR3 protein and no DNA. This repertoire includes about 160,000 distinct CDR3 sequences. The sequenced sample consisted of blood T cells: a sorted CD56 or NKG2C T cell subset, CD4+ or CD8+ T cells, or bulk PBMC T cells (not recorded which). These TCRs come from a woman aged 18-69 years in good health.

V and J are TRBV10-3 and TRBJ1-3. The CDR3 totals 15 residues. In germline, CDR1 is ENHRY, CDR2 SYGVKD. This CDR3 reads CAISDPTGTGNTIYF.

The chain joins TRBV5-5 to TRBJ2-7; TCRdb gives TRBD1 as the D gene, but with no DNA this cannot be confirmed. Germline lookup yields CDR1 SGHKS and CDR2 YYEKEE (reference sequence). The CDR3 covers 16 residues. The CDR3 sequence is CASSLGTGGKSYEQYF.

This sequence joins TRBV9 and TRBJ2-5; checking the TCRdb D call of TRBD1 is not possible without DNA. This CDR3 spans 15 amino acids. Germline CDR1 SGDLS, CDR2 YYNGEE. CDR3: CASSARGLPAETQYF.

The rearrangement links TRBV29-1 to TRBJ2-3; lacking DNA, the TRBD2 call made by TCRdb goes unchecked. The CDR3 runs 16 residues. Germline CDR1 SQVTM, CDR2 ANQGSEA. The CDR3 reads CSVEPRRIRGTDTQYF.

The chain couples TRBV5-1 to TRBJ2-3; with no DNA, the TCRdb D assignment of TRBD1 cannot be verified. The CDR3 covers 14 residues. The germline V gene encodes CDR1 SGHRS and CDR2 YFSETQ. The CDR3 loop is CASSSRQVTDTQYF.

The genes are TRBV3-1 and TRBJ2-7; without DNA, the TCRdb call of TRBD2 cannot be checked. The CDR3 runs to 16 residues. Per the germline V gene, CDR1 is LGHDT and CDR2 is YNNKEL (reference sequence). The CDR3 sequence is CASSPLIGTSSYEQYF.

The rearrangement links TRBV7-9 to TRBJ1-2. Germline loops: CDR1 SEHNR, CDR2 FQNEAQ (reference sequence). The CDR3 covers 12 residues. The CDR3 here is CASSLTAYGYTF.

The rearrangement uses TRBV6-1 and TRBJ1-2; the TCRdb call, TRBD1, lacks DNA for checking. In germline, CDR1 is MNHNS, CDR2 SASEGT. The CDR3 is 13 residues long. CDR3 loop: CASSPHRGDGYTF.

This CDR3 is CASSQIAAGGLDTQYF. The chain combines TRBV4-1 with TRBJ2-3; the TCRdb call, TRBD2, lacks DNA for checking. The CDR3 consists of 16 residues. Germline V gives CDR1 MGHRA, CDR2 YSYEKL.

The chain is built from TRBV5-5 and TRBJ2-2. The CDR3 is made up of 13 amino acids. Germline V gene data show CDR1 as SGHKS and CDR2 as YYEKEE (reference sequence). This CDR3 reads CASSWTRTGELFF.

This chain links TRBV2 with TRBJ1-2; TCRdb's assignment of TRBD1 cannot be checked, as there is no DNA. The germline CDR1 and CDR2 sequences are SNHLY and FYNNEI. The CDR3 is 15 residues long. The CDR3 region is CASSEEYGQMDGYTF.

The CDR3 protein is CASSFGTGGDYGYTF. The J gene is TRBJ1-2, the V gene TRBV3-1; without DNA, the TCRdb call of TRBD1 cannot be checked. This CDR3 contains 15 residues. Germline V CDR1 and CDR2: LGHDT, YNNKEL (reference sequence).

The J gene is TRBJ2-5, the V gene TRBV6-1; TCRdb indicates TRBD1, and absent DNA this call remains unverified. The CDR3 contains 18 residues. Germline V gives CDR1 MNHNS, CDR2 SASEGT. CDR3 amino acids: CASSEGTDWDGVRETQYF.

This chain links TRBV7-2 with TRBJ2-5. Germline V gene sequence: CDR1 SGHTA, CDR2 FQGNSA. The CDR3 totals 13 residues. This CDR3 is CASSPAFQETQYF.

This rearrangement joins TRBV5-1 to TRBJ1-1; TCRdb reports TRBD1, a call that lacks DNA to check it against. Germline CDR1 reads SGHRS; CDR2 reads YFSETQ. This CDR3 is built from 13 residues. CDR3 protein: CASKEGADTEAFF. Complete variable domain (other parts from reference TRBV5-1 and TRBJ1-1): KAGVTQTPRYLIKTRGQQVTLSCSPISGHRSVSWYQQTPGQGLQFLFEYFSETQRNKGNFPGRFSGRQFSNSRSEMNVSTLELGDSALYLCASKEGADTEAFFGQGTRLTVV.

The chain has TRBV5-1 and TRBJ2-1; TCRdb's assignment of TRBD2 cannot be checked, as there is no DNA. In germline, CDR1 is SGHRS, CDR2 YFSETQ. CDR3 length: 14 amino acids. CDR3 protein: CASSLESGSNEQFF.

The J gene is TRBJ1-5, the V gene TRBV2. Looked up from germline, CDR1 is SNHLY and CDR2 is FYNNEI. The CDR3 runs 18 residues. The CDR3 reads CASSVYRDKLLGNQPQHF.